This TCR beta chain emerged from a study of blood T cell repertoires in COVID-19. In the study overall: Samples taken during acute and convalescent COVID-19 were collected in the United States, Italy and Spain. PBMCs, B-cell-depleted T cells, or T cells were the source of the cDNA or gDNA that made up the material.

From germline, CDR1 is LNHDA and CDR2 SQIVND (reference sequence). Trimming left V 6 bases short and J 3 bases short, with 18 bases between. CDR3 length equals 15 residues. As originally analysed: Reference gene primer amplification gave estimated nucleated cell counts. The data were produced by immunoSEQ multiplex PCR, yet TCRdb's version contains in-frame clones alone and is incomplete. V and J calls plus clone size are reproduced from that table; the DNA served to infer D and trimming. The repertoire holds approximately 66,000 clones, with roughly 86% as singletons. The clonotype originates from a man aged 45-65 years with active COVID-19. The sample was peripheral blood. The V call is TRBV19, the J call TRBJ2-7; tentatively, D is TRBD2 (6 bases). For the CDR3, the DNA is TGTGCCAGTAGAAGGGCCCGACTAGGCAACTACGAGCAGTACGTC. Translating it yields CASRRARLGNYEQYV.